This T cell receptor beta chain came from a study of T cell clonotyping in hematopoietic cell transplantation. Recipients were bled about 28 days pretransplant and at posttransplant days 30, 100, 180. The CDR3 runs to 16 residues. Germline CDR1 reads SGHRS; CDR2 reads YFSETQ. The junction had 14 bases not matched to a gene; V was cut back by 6 bases and J by 5 bases. Study-level findings and limits: No sorting was done, leaving CD4 and CD8 contributions mixed.

Libraries were prepared by immunoSEQ multiplex PCR; TCRdb keeps only in-frame clonotypes and omits some of them. The data show about 3,600 clones, about 70% seen once. This clone was observed a few times. As yet, its antigen is unknown. The V and J genes are TRBV5-1 and TRBJ1-1; TRBD1 matches 9 bases. Sequences were derived from peripheral blood mononuclear cells, sampled 30 days after allogeneic stem cell transplant. The clonotype was recovered from a male patient between 40 and 50 years old who had an allogeneic stem cell transplant from an unrelated donor, so the T cells may come from the graft donor. Some clones in this sample may be carry-over from other donors' samples. CDR3 protein: CASTPTGTGLSTEAFF. The CDR3 DNA follows: TGCGCCAGCACCCCGACCGGGACAGGGTTATCTACTGAAGCTTTCTTT.